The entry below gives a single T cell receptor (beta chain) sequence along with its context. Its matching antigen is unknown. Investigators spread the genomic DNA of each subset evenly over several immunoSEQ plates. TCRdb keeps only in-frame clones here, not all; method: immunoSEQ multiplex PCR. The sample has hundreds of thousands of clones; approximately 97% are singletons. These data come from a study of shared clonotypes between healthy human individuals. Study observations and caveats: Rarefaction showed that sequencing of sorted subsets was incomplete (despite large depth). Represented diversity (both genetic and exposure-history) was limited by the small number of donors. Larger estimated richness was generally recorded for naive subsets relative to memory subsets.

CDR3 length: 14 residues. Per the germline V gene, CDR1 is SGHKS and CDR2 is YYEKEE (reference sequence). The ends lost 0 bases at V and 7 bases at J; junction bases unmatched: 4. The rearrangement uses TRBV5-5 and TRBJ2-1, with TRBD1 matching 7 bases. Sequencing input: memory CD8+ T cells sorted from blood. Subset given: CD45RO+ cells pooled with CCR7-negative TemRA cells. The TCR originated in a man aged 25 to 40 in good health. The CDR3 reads CASSLGQGGNEQFF. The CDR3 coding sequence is TGTGCCAGCAGCTTGGGACAGGGTGGAAATGAGCAGTTCTTC.